A selection of T cell receptor beta chains follows, all from one sample in a study of Ad26.COV2.S vaccination and SARS-CoV-2 variants. Assay: immunoSEQ multiplex PCR; the TCRdb copy retains only in-frame clones and omits some. The repertoire consists of about 370,000 clones, with about 85% occurring once and the leading ten covering 3.5%. The sample here was peripheral blood, taken in a trial of Ad26.COV2.S vaccine versus placebo. These receptors were collected from a person between 18 and 65 years old who received the Ad26.COV2.S COVID-19 vaccine or a placebo. Each CDR3 is given with its conserved first and last residue. The order of the fields is D gene, clone size, J gene, V gene, CDR3 DNA, CDR3 protein. D genes are given only for firm matches. Some rows have no size entry. The others give once, few or many, or a class for an expanded clone.

d_gene: .
abundance: .
j_gene: TRBJ1-6
v_gene: TRBV6-2/TRBV6-3
CDR3nt: TGTGCCAGCAGTTACTCCAATTCACCCCTCCACTTT
CDR3aa: CASSYSNSPLHF

d_gene: TRBD1
abundance: .
j_gene: TRBJ1-1
v_gene: TRBV6-5
CDR3nt: TGTGCCAGCAGCGTCGAGGGGGCAGCCTCAGAAGCTTTCTTT
CDR3aa: CASSVEGAASEAFF

d_gene: TRBD1
abundance: .
j_gene: TRBJ1-6
v_gene: TRBV4-3
CDR3nt: TGCGCCAGCAGCCAAGATCGAGTCACAGGGGGCTCTCAGGATAATTCACCCCTCCACTTT
CDR3aa: CASSQDRVTGGSQDNSPLHF

d_gene: TRBD1
abundance: .
j_gene: TRBJ1-2
v_gene: TRBV10-2
CDR3nt: TGCGCCAGCAGTGAGTCCGGGACAGGACTTATCGTTAACTATGGCTACACCTTC
CDR3aa: CASSESGTGLIVNYGYTF

d_gene: TRBD1
abundance: .
j_gene: TRBJ1-2
v_gene: TRBV3-1/TRBV3-2
CDR3nt: TGTGCCAGCAGCCAGGACGGGACAGGGAGCGTTGGCTACACCTTC
CDR3aa: CASSQDGTGSVGYTF

d_gene: TRBD2
abundance: .
j_gene: TRBJ2-1
v_gene: TRBV19
CDR3nt: TGTGCCAGTAGTACGTCCCGGTCCCTAGCGGGGGCTCGAAATGAGCAGTTCTTC
CDR3aa: CASSTSRSLAGARNEQFF

d_gene: TRBD2
abundance: .
j_gene: TRBJ2-1
v_gene: TRBV19
CDR3nt: TGTGCCAGTAGAACCTTGGCTAGCGGGGGAAACAATGAGCAGTTCTTC
CDR3aa: CASRTLASGGNNEQFF

d_gene: .
abundance: .
j_gene: TRBJ2-1
v_gene: TRBV27
CDR3nt: TGTGCCAGCAGTTCTCAGGGATACGGGACATATGAGCAGTTCTTC
CDR3aa: CASSSQGYGTYEQFF

d_gene: .
abundance: .
j_gene: TRBJ2-7
v_gene: TRBV5-8
CDR3nt: TGTGCCAGCACCCAGAGGGGGGGGAGCCCCTACGAGCAGTACTTC
CDR3aa: CASTQRGGSPYEQYF

d_gene: TRBD1
abundance: .
j_gene: TRBJ1-6
v_gene: TRBV6-6
CDR3nt: TGTGCCAGCAGTTACTCGGGGGGGACAGATCATTCACCCCTCCACTTT
CDR3aa: CASSYSGGTDHSPLHF

d_gene: TRBD1
abundance: .
j_gene: TRBJ2-7
v_gene: TRBV19
CDR3nt: TGTGCCAGTAGTATAGATCTACCCCGGGACAGATACCCCTACGAGCAGTACTTC
CDR3aa: CASSIDLPRDRYPYEQYF

d_gene: TRBD2
abundance: .
j_gene: TRBJ2-2
v_gene: TRBV7-2
CDR3nt: TGTGCCAGCAGCTTGACTAGTGAGCGGGGGGGCTCCGGGGAGCTGTTTTTT
CDR3aa: CASSLTSERGGSGELFF

d_gene: .
abundance: once
j_gene: TRBJ2-7
v_gene: TRBV27
CDR3nt: TGTGCCAGCAGTTTATATGCAGGGGTTAGCTCCTACGAGCAGTACTTC
CDR3aa: CASSLYAGVSSYEQYF

d_gene: TRBD2
abundance: .
j_gene: TRBJ2-1
v_gene: TRBV5-6
CDR3nt: TGTGCCAGCAGCCGGGGGGGCCTCTCCTACAATGAGCAGTTCTTC
CDR3aa: CASSRGGLSYNEQFF

d_gene: .
abundance: once
j_gene: TRBJ2-3
v_gene: TRBV14
CDR3nt: TGTGCCAGCAGCCAAGAAATGCTAGATACGCAGTATTTT
CDR3aa: CASSQEMLDTQYF

d_gene: .
abundance: once
j_gene: TRBJ1-5
v_gene: TRBV21-1
CDR3nt: TGTGCCAGCAGCAAAGCCCCCACCGACAGTCTTAATCAGCCCCAGCATTTT
CDR3aa: CASSKAPTDSLNQPQHF

d_gene: .
abundance: .
j_gene: TRBJ1-5
v_gene: TRBV2
CDR3nt: TGTGCCAGCAGTGAAGAGGGGCCCCAGCATTTT
CDR3aa: CASSEEGPQHF

d_gene: .
abundance: .
j_gene: TRBJ1-1
v_gene: TRBV6-5
CDR3nt: TGTGCCAGCAGCCCCCAGACACTGAACACTGAAGCTTTCTTT
CDR3aa: CASSPQTLNTEAFF

d_gene: TRBD1
abundance: .
j_gene: TRBJ2-5
v_gene: TRBV6-1
CDR3nt: TGTGCCAGCAGTGACCCGGGACAGACCAAGCAGACCCAGTACTTC
CDR3aa: CASSDPGQTKQTQYF

d_gene: TRBD1
abundance: .
j_gene: TRBJ1-2
v_gene: TRBV2
CDR3nt: TGTGCCATGACGATGGACAGGGCGAGTAGTAGCTATGGCTACACCTTC
CDR3aa: CAMTMDRASSSYGYTF

d_gene: .
abundance: .
j_gene: TRBJ2-7
v_gene: TRBV5-1
CDR3nt: TGCGCCAGCAGCTCCAGTATGTCCTACGAGCAGTACTTC
CDR3aa: CASSSSMSYEQYF

d_gene: TRBD1
abundance: .
j_gene: TRBJ1-5
v_gene: TRBV11-2
CDR3nt: TGTGCCAGCAGCTCACTGACAGGGTTGGGGCAGCCCCAGCATTTT
CDR3aa: CASSSLTGLGQPQHF

d_gene: .
abundance: .
j_gene: TRBJ1-2
v_gene: TRBV2
CDR3nt: TGTGCCAGCAGGGCCATAAAAGCTAACTATGGCTACACCTTC
CDR3aa: CASRAIKANYGYTF

d_gene: TRBD1
abundance: once
j_gene: TRBJ2-7
v_gene: TRBV24-1
CDR3nt: TGTGCCACCCATGACAGGGTAGCCGAGCAGTACTTC
CDR3aa: CATHDRVAEQYF

d_gene: .
abundance: .
j_gene: TRBJ1-5
v_gene: TRBV18
CDR3nt: TGTGCCAGCTCATCCGCAGGAGATCAGCCCCAGCATTTT
CDR3aa: CASSSAGDQPQHF

d_gene: .
abundance: .
j_gene: TRBJ2-5
v_gene: TRBV6-1
CDR3nt: TGTGCCAGCAGTGAAAGGCCGACTCAGAGGGGGCAAGAGACCCAGTACTTC
CDR3aa: CASSERPTQRGQETQYF

d_gene: TRBD1
abundance: .
j_gene: TRBJ2-7
v_gene: TRBV11-2
CDR3nt: TGTGCCAGCAGCGACTTGAACAGGGGCTCCTACGAGCAGTACTTC
CDR3aa: CASSDLNRGSYEQYF

d_gene: .
abundance: once
j_gene: TRBJ1-3
v_gene: TRBV4-1
CDR3nt: TGCGCCAGCAGCCAAGGTAGTACCATGGGCGGAAACACCATATATTTT
CDR3aa: CASSQGSTMGGNTIYF

d_gene: .
abundance: once
j_gene: TRBJ2-5
v_gene: TRBV5-1
CDR3nt: TGCGCCAGCAGCCGGGTTCCACAAGAGACCCAGTACTTC
CDR3aa: CASSRVPQETQYF

d_gene: .
abundance: .
j_gene: TRBJ1-4
v_gene: TRBV29-1
CDR3nt: TGCAGCGTTGCCGACTCGACTAATGAAAAACTGTTTTTT
CDR3aa: CSVADSTNEKLFF

d_gene: TRBD1
abundance: few
j_gene: TRBJ1-3
v_gene: TRBV10-3
CDR3nt: TGTGCCATCAGTCCTTCCAGGGGGGACACCATATATTTT
CDR3aa: CAISPSRGDTIYF

d_gene: .
abundance: .
j_gene: TRBJ2-7
v_gene: TRBV6-5
CDR3nt: TGTGCCAGCAGTTACTCGAAACCGGGCCGCGAGCAGTACTTC
CDR3aa: CASSYSKPGREQYF

d_gene: .
abundance: .
j_gene: TRBJ2-4
v_gene: TRBV2
CDR3nt: TGTGCCAGCAGCCCTCCACCTCAAGGGAAAAACATTCAGTACTTC
CDR3aa: CASSPPPQGKNIQYF

d_gene: .
abundance: .
j_gene: TRBJ2-5
v_gene: TRBV27
CDR3nt: TGTGCCAGCGGAACCCAAGAGACCCAGTACTTC
CDR3aa: CASGTQETQYF

d_gene: .
abundance: .
j_gene: TRBJ1-1
v_gene: TRBV27
CDR3nt: TGTGCCAGCTCCAGATATGGGAGGACTGAAGCTTTCTTT
CDR3aa: CASSRYGRTEAFF

d_gene: .
abundance: few
j_gene: TRBJ1-1
v_gene: TRBV18
CDR3nt: TGTGCCAGCTCACCCCAACAGAGGTCCATTGAAGCTTTCTTT
CDR3aa: CASSPQQRSIEAFF

d_gene: .
abundance: .
j_gene: TRBJ1-3
v_gene: TRBV2
CDR3nt: TGTGCCAGCACCCTAGGTAGCCCAGGAAACACCATATATTTT
CDR3aa: CASTLGSPGNTIYF

d_gene: TRBD1
abundance: .
j_gene: TRBJ1-2
v_gene: TRBV10-3
CDR3nt: TGTGCCATCAGGACACCAGGGGGCGACTATGGCTACACCTTC
CDR3aa: CAIRTPGGDYGYTF

d_gene: TRBD1
abundance: .
j_gene: TRBJ1-2
v_gene: TRBV19
CDR3nt: TGTGCCAGTAAAGGGGGCGACTATGGCTACACCTTC
CDR3aa: CASKGGDYGYTF

d_gene: TRBD1
abundance: .
j_gene: TRBJ2-3
v_gene: TRBV28
CDR3nt: TGTGCCAGCAGCCACCGACAGGGACCCACAGATACGCAGTATTTT
CDR3aa: CASSHRQGPTDTQYF

d_gene: .
abundance: .
j_gene: TRBJ2-3
v_gene: TRBV2
CDR3nt: TGTGCCAGCAGTCTCGACCTAGAGTCAGATACGCAGTATTTT
CDR3aa: CASSLDLESDTQYF